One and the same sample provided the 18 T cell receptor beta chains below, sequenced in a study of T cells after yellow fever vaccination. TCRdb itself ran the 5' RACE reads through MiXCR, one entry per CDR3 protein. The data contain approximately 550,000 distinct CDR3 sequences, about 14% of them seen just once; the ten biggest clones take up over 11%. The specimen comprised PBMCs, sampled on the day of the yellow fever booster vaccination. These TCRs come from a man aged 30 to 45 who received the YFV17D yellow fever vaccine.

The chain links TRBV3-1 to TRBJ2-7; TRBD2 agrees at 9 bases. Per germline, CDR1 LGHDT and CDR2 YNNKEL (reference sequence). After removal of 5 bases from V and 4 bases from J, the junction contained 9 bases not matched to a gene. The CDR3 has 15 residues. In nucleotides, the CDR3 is TGTGCCAGCAGCAAAGGGACTAGCAGTTCTTACGAGCAGTACTTC. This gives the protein CASSKGTSSSYEQYF.

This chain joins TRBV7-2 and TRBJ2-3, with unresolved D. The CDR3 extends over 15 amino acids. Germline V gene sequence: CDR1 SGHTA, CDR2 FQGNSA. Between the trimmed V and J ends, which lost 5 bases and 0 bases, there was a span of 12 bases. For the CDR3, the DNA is TGTGCCAGCAGCGCATTCCCCGGGAGCACAGATACGCAGTATTTT. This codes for CASSAFPGSTDTQYF.

The CDR3 DNA sequence: TGCGCCAGCAGCGCCCACGGGAGTGGGAGCGACGAGCAGTACTTC. Translating gives CASSAHGSGSDEQYF. The chain has TRBV4-3 and TRBJ2-7, with D perhaps matching TRBD2 (6 bases). Germline loops: CDR1 LGHNA, CDR2 YSLEER. V was pared by 5 bases and J by 5 bases, with 19 bases between. The length of the CDR3 is 15 residues.

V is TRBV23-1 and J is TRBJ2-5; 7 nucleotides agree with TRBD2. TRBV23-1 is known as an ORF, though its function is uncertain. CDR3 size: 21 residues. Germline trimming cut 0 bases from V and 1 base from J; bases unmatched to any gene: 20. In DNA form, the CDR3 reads TGCGCCAGCAGTCAATCGACGGGGGGAGGTGGGGTACTGGGATCCCAAGAGACCCAGTACTTC. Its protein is CASSQSTGGGGVLGSQETQYF.

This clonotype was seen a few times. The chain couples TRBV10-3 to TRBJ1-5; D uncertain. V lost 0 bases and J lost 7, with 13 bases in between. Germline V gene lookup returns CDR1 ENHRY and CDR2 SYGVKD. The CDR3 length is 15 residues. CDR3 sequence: CAISESGGVKQPQHF. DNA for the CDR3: TGTGCCATCAGTGAGTCTGGCGGGGTAAAGCAGCCCCAGCATTTT.

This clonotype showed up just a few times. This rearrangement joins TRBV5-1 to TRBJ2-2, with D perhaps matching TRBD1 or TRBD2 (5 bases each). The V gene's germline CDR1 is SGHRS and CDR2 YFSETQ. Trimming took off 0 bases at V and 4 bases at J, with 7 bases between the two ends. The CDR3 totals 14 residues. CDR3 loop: CASSLGDGTGELFF. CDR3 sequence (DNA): TGCGCCAGCAGCTTGGGGGACGGCACCGGGGAGCTGTTTTTT.

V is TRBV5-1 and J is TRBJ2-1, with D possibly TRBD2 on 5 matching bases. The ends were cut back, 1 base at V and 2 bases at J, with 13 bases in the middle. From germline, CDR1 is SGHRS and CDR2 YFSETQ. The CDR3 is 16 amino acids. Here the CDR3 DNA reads TGCGCCAGCAGCTTGTTAGTGTCTAGCCCCTACAATGAGCAGTTCTTC. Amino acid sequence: CASSLLVSSPYNEQFF.

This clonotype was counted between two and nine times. CDR3 coding DNA: TGCAGTGCCTCGGGAGGCACCTATGGCTACACCTTC. This translates into CSASGGTYGYTF. The gene calls are TRBV20-1 and TRBJ1-2; no firm D call. The CDR3 is made up of 12 amino acids. V dropped 6 bases and J dropped 4 bases, with 12 bases sitting between them. From germline, CDR1 is DFQATT and CDR2 SNEGSKA (reference sequence).

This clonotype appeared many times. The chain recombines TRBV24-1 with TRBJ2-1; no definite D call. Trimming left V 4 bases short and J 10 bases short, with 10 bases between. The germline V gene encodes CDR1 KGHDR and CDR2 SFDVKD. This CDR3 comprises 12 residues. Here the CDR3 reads CATSDWRQEQFF. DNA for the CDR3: TGTGCCACCAGTGACTGGAGACAAGAGCAGTTCTTC.

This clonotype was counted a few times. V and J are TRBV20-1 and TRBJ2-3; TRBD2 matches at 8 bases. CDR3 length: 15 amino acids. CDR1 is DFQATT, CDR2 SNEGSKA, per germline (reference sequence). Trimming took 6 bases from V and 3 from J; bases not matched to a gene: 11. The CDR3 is CSAKDSGTGTDTQYF. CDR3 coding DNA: TGCAGTGCAAAAGATAGCGGGACGGGAACAGATACGCAGTATTTT.

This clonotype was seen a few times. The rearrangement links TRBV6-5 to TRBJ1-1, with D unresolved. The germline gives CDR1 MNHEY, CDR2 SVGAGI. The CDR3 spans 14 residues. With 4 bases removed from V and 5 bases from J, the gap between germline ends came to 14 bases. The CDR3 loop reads CASSSPPELTEAFF. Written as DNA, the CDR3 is TGTGCCAGCAGTTCCCCCCCCGAACTGACTGAAGCTTTCTTT.

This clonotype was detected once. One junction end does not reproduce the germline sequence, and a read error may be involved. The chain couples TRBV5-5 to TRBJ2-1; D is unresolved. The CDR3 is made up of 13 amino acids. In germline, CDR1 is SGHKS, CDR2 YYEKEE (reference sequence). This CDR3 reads CAISLGPRSREFF. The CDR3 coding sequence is TGTGCCATCAGCCTAGGGCCCCGATCTAGGGAGTTCTTC.

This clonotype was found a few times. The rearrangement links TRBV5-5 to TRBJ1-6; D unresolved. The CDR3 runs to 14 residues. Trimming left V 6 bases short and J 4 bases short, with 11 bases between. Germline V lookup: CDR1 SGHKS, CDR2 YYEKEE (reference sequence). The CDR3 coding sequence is TGTGCCAGCACCTCGGGAGGGTATAATTCACCCCTCCACTTT. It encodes CASTSGGYNSPLHF.

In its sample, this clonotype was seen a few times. CDR3: CASSFTVGYGYTF. The CDR3 bases are TGCGCCAGCAGCTTTACAGTCGGATATGGCTACACCTTC. This chain links TRBV5-1 with TRBJ1-2, with D unresolved. The germline gives CDR1 SGHRS, CDR2 YFSETQ. With 2 bases removed from V and 5 bases from J, the gap between germline ends came to 10 bases. The CDR3 is 13 amino acids.

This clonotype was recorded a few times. CDR3 DNA sequence: TGTGCCAGCAGCGTATTTTCCGGGGGACGGACTGAAGCTTTCTTT. Protein product: CASSVFSGGRTEAFF. This chain joins TRBV9 and TRBJ1-1; D may be TRBD1 (5 bases). Germline V gene sequence: CDR1 SGDLS, CDR2 YYNGEE. V lost 1 base and J lost 5, with 15 bases in between. CDR3 length equals 15 residues.

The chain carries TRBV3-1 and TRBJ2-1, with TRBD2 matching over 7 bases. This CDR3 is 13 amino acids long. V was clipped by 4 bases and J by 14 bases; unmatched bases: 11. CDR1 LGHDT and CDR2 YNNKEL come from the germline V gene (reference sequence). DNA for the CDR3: TGTGCCAGCAGCCCCCGCGGCGGGAGTCAGAAGTTCTTC. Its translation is CASSPRGGSQKFF.

The DNA for the CDR3 is TGTGCCAGCAGCTTAGAATTATCTGCGGCCGAGCAGTACTTC. Translated: CASSLELSAAEQYF. The chain joins TRBV7-8 to TRBJ2-7; D not certain. V lost 1 base to trimming and J lost 6 bases, with 13 bases between them. Germline values: CDR1 SGHVS, CDR2 FQNEAQ. This CDR3 is built from 14 residues.

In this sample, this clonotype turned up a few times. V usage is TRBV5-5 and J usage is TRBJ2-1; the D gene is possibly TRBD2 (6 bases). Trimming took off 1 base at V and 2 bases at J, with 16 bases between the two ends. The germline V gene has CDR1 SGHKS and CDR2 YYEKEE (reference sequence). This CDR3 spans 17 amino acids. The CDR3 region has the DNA TGTGCCAGCAGCTTGTACACTAGCAGTAATACCTACAATGAGCAGTTCTTC. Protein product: CASSLYTSSNTYNEQFF.